Given below is one T cell receptor beta chain in context. What it recognizes is unknown. Clinical symptoms, serum thyroxine, TRAb, thyroid ultrasound and orbital computed tomography established diagnosis. A 10 ml volume of fresh peripheral blood provided the PBMCs. The data were taken from a study of T cells in Graves' hyperthyroidism and ophthalmopathy. General study results and limits: Separation of ophthalmopathy from stable hyperthyroidism was achieved by a 13 V-J model.

Researchers amplified the TCR beta CDR3 regions from RNA transcripts. First-round RT-PCR of the TCR CDR3 relied on the HTBI primer set. Via MiXCR, TCRdb re-called the multiplex PCR reads, giving one row per CDR3 protein. The table lists a few hundred thousand distinct CDR3 sequences, about an eighth of them singletons. Trimming at V came to 7 bases and at J to 9 bases, leaving 10 bases not matched to a gene. Germline lookup yields CDR1 ENHRY and CDR2 SYGVKD. This CDR3 contains 14 residues. This sequence originates from a woman aged 40 to 50 with Graves' ophthalmopathy. Sequenced sample: blood. This rearrangement joins TRBV10-3 to TRBJ2-1, with TRBD2 identical over 9 bases. The DNA for the CDR3 is TGTGCCATCACCCAAGGCGGGGGGGTAAGTGAGCAGTTCTTC. It translates to CAITQGGGVSEQFF.